This TCR beta chain was captured in a study of T cell repertoires in cytomegalovirus infection (dated by TCRdb to the late 2010s). With respect to the entire study: Because public TCR beta signatures pointed to carriage of CMV infection together with the matching HLA type, the HLA type of each donor mattered for the analysis.

This clonotype was seen a few times. Its antigen is unknown. No qualities accompany the bases; no much larger clone lies one base away. General study outcomes and caveats: The ex vivo response was dominated by HLA-C-restricted CMV-specific TCR beta clonotypes, and the single most frequent clonotype in two of eight donors was supplied by these HLA-C-restricted clonotypes. In both this cohort and an independent roughly 330-donor cohort, the cumulative frequency of public TCR beta family members distinguished carriers of CMV infection plus the relevant HLA type.

Sequencing was performed on an Illumina HiSeq 1500. TCRdb passed the public sequencing reads through fastp at Q25 and MiXCR, retaining productive beta sequences. All rows with the same CDR3 protein become a single entry with the most common DNA and genes. Across this sample there are hundreds of thousands of distinct CDR3 sequences, with around 18% seen only once. Approximately 8% of the sample belongs to the ten largest clones. V and J are truncated by 5 bases and 6 bases respectively, leaving an intervening sequence of 14 bases. Taken from cysteine to phenylalanine, the CDR3 has 14 residues. The only DNA kept is the CDR3, 42 bases in frame from the first base. CDR1 SGHTA and CDR2 FQGNSA are derived from the germline V gene.

The sequencing sample was made of PBMCs. The V and J segments used are TRBV7-2 and TRBJ2-1; no D gene can be assigned with confidence. The origin of this receptor is a human donor in good health (CMV status not recorded). Some clones in this sample may be carry-over from other donors' samples. The DNA sequence is TGTGCCAGCAGCCACAACCGCGCGATCAATGAGCAGTTCTTC. Its coded protein is CASSHNRAINEQFF.